One sample yielded the 16 T cell receptor beta chains listed below, sequenced in a study of cytomegalovirus exposure and HLA in healthy donors. Vbeta (60) and Jbeta (13) primers were used in the PCR. Here immunoSEQ multiplex PCR was the method, and the copy in TCRdb shows in-frame clones only, minus some. The table shows roughly 100,000 clones, with less than 80% occurring only once. Sequencing was done on a sample of PBMCs. These TCRs come from a man between 40 and 49 years old in good health and CMV-seronegative.

This chain connects TRBV7-9 to TRBJ1-5; 8 bases agree with TRBD1. Looked up from germline, CDR1 is SEHNR and CDR2 is FQNEAQ (reference sequence). The V segment lost 0 bases and the J segment 7 bases; nucleotides outside the gene matches: 2. The CDR3 has 14 residues. CDR3 coding DNA: TGTGCCAGCAGCTTAGCGACAGGGGCCCAGCCCCAGCATTTT. Translated, it gives CASSLATGAQPQHF.

The chain combines TRBV19 with TRBJ1-2; possibly TRBD1 for D (6 bases). With 7 bases removed from V and 5 bases from J, the gap between germline ends came to 14 bases. Germline CDR1 reads LNHDA; CDR2 reads SQIVND (reference sequence). This CDR3 has 13 amino acids. CDR3 sequence: CASMGAPPYGYTF. Here the CDR3 DNA reads TGTGCCAGTATGGGGGCCCCCCCGTATGGCTACACCTTC.

The chain employs TRBV19 and TRBJ1-1, with D tentatively TRBD1 (5 bases). This CDR3 is 13 amino acids long. Germline V gives CDR1 LNHDA, CDR2 SQIVND (reference sequence). The ends were cut back, 5 bases at V and 6 bases at J, with 13 bases in the middle. The CDR3 here is CASSYGGDSEAFF. CDR3 bases: TGTGCCAGTAGTTATGGTGGGGACTCTGAAGCTTTCTTT. Based on the CDR3 plus reference TRBV19 and TRBJ1-1, the full variable domain is DGGITQSPKYLFRKEGQNVTLSCEQNLNHDAMYWYRQDPGQGLRLIYYSQIVNDFQKGDIAEGYSVSREKKESFPLTVTSAQKNPTAFYLCASSYGGDSEAFFGQGTRLTVV.

The chain employs TRBV18 and TRBJ1-2, with 8 nucleotides matching TRBD1. The CDR3 is made up of 14 amino acids. The V segment lost 2 bases and the J segment 6 bases; nucleotides outside the gene matches: 5. From germline, CDR1 is KGHSH and CDR2 LQKENI. For the CDR3, the DNA is TGTGCCAGCTCACCATGGACAGGGAGTGATGGCTACACCTTC. Its protein is CASSPWTGSDGYTF.

The chain carries TRBV6-4 and TRBJ2-7; a weak D match, TRBD1 (6 bases). V lost 5 bases to trimming and J lost 3 bases, with 11 bases between them. This CDR3 contains 13 residues. The germline gives CDR1 MRHNA, CDR2 SNTAGT. The CDR3 loop reads CASSRGTFYEQYV. CDR3 bases: TGTGCCAGCAGTAGGGGGACCTTCTACGAGCAGTACGTC.

The genes are TRBV4-1 and TRBJ1-5; 10 nucleotides align to TRBD1. The CDR3 spans 19 residues. Germline assignment: CDR1 MGHRA and CDR2 YSYEKL. With V trimmed by 1 base and J by 0 bases, 9 bases remained unmatched. CDR3 DNA: TGCGCCAGCAGCCAAGGTCCTCGACAGGGGGCGTTTAGCAATCAGCCCCAGCATTTT. This codes for CASSQGPRQGAFSNQPQHF.

The table lists this clone with a few counts. The rearrangement joins TRBV7-9 to TRBJ1-6; 8 nucleotides match TRBD1. Germline CDR1 is SEHNR and CDR2 is FQNEAQ (reference sequence). V was clipped by 5 bases and J by 9 bases; unmatched bases: 12. There are 16 residues in the CDR3. CDR3 DNA: TGTGCCAGCAGCCCCACCGGACAGGGTACATCTTCACCCCTCCACTTT. It codes for CASSPTGQGTSSPLHF.

V usage is TRBV1 and J usage is TRBJ2-7; the D call of TRBD1 is as the table states it, not checked on the DNA. TRBV1 has pseudogene status. The CDR3 runs to 15 residues. DNA of the CDR3: TGCACCAGCAGCCAGCCGGGACACGAACCCTACGAGCAGTACTTC. Its protein product is CTSSQPGHEPYEQYF.

The chain combines TRBV19 with TRBJ1-5; 8 nucleotides agree with TRBD1. The V gene end was trimmed by 3 bases and the J gene end by 7 bases; junction bases not matched to a gene: 5. This CDR3 region has 14 residues. Germline CDR1 and CDR2: LNHDA and SQIVND (reference sequence). This CDR3 is CASSISGQGQPQHF. The CDR3, as DNA: TGTGCCAGTAGTATCTCCGGACAGGGCCAGCCCCAGCATTTT.

The chain uses TRBV28 and TRBJ1-5; TRBD1 is a possible D gene (5 bases). The V end lost 4 bases, the J end lost 3 bases, and 10 bases lay between the germline ends. The CDR3 sequence is 14 residues long. CDR1 MDHEN and CDR2 SYDVKM come from the germline V gene. CDR3 in amino acids: CASSWGSSNQPQHF. CDR3 in DNA: TGTGCCAGCAGTTGGGGCAGTTCCAATCAGCCCCAGCATTTT.

The gene calls are TRBV7-6 and TRBJ1-3; 9 bases are a match to TRBD1. Germline loops: CDR1 SGHVS, CDR2 FNYEAQ. The CDR3 loop spans 14 amino acids. Unmatched junction bases numbered 3, after V lost 5 bases and J lost 4 bases. CDR3 protein: CASSPGTGGNTIYF. The CDR3 DNA reads TGTGCCAGCAGCCCCGGGACAGGGGGAAACACCATATATTTT.

Turning to this clone: An end of the junction differs from the germline gene, which may be a read error. The CDR3 bases are TGTTCCAGCAGCCCTCCTGGGGCCGTCAATGAGCAGTTCTTC. The encoded protein is CSSSPPGAVNEQFF. The rearrangement joins TRBV7-9 to TRBJ2-1; a weak D match, TRBD1 (5 bases). The CDR3 has 14 amino acids. The V gene's germline CDR1 is SEHNR and CDR2 FQNEAQ (reference sequence). Drawing the rest from reference TRBV7-9 and TRBJ2-1, the complete variable domain is DTGVSQNPRHKITKRGQNVTFRCDPISEHNRLYWYRQTLGQGPEFLTYFQNEAQLEKSRLLSDRFSAERPKGSFSTLEIQRTEQGDSAMYLCSSSPPGAVNEQFFGPGTRLTVL.

V is TRBV6-5 and J is TRBJ1-1, with a possible D match to TRBD1 (5 bases). Germline V gene data show CDR1 as MNHEY and CDR2 as SVGAGI. The CDR3 covers 16 residues. The V and J ends lost 4 bases and 1 base respectively, with 16 bases between them. In nucleotides, the CDR3 is TGTGCCAGCAGTTTTGCGGGGAGGGGCGCGAACACTGAAGCTTTCTTT. It is translated as CASSFAGRGANTEAFF.

The gene calls are TRBV5-1 and TRBJ1-2; D is ambiguous. V gave up 0 bases and J gave up 10 bases, with 10 bases separating them. CDR1 SGHRS and CDR2 YFSETQ come from the germline V gene. The CDR3 is made up of 12 amino acids. The CDR3 loop is CASSLDTRDYTF. CDR3 bases: TGCGCCAGCAGCTTGGATACTCGAGACTACACCTTC.

This chain uses TRBV7-2 with TRBJ2-1; 10 positions agree with TRBD1. The germline gives CDR1 SGHTA, CDR2 FQGNSA. The CDR3 has 13 amino acids. The trim removed 1 base at V and 13 bases at J, leaving 4 bases unmatched. The CDR3, as DNA: TGTGCCAGCAGCTTAGTCGGGGACAGGGGTCAGTTCTTC. Its protein is CASSLVGDRGQFF.

This chain's CDR3 is CASSLPTGTGTYEQYV. The CDR3 DNA reads TGTGCCAGCAGCTTACCGACCGGGACAGGGACCTACGAGCAGTACGTC. The chain has TRBV21-1 and TRBJ2-7; TRBD1 is taken as the D call from the table, unchecked against the DNA. TRBV21-1 is recorded as a pseudogene. CDR3 size: 16 residues.